This T cell receptor (beta chain) derives from a study of T cells in localized non-small cell lung cancer. General study points: Highest T cell clonality was seen in uninvolved adjacent lung, surpassing that measured in tumor. Sequencing was restricted to one tumor region; therefore, heterogeneity remains possible.

Concerning this clone: Its antigen is as yet unknown.

This CDR3 comprises 14 residues. V gave up 6 bases and J gave up 4 bases; unmatched junction bases: 7. The germline V gene encodes CDR1 SGHRS and CDR2 YFSETQ. The data were produced by immunoSEQ multiplex PCR, yet TCRdb's version contains in-frame clones alone and is incomplete. The sample carries some 22,000 clones, about 85% recorded once. The receptor's source is a man between 40 and 70 years old with stage II squamous cell lung carcinoma. The sample consisted of PBMCs, taken before any cancer treatment. The chain is built from TRBV5-1 and TRBJ2-5, with 9 bases lining up with TRBD2. The CDR3 DNA sequence: TGCGCCAGCAATCAGGCGGGGGGGCGAGAGACCCAGTACTTC. Its protein is CASNQAGGRETQYF.